The 16 T cell receptor beta chains below all came from one sample that was sequenced in a study of cytomegalovirus exposure and HLA in healthy donors (dated by TCRdb to about 2017). The library was generated by the immunoSEQ multiplex PCR assay. A mixture of 60 forward primers for TCR Vbeta segments and 13 reverse primers for TCR Jbeta segments was used in the multiplex PCR. The immuneACCESS repertoire file appears here via TCRdb, limited to in-frame rearrangements. These files lack a portion of the clones; in checked studies, under half of the deficit traces to unresolved V genes, and the cause of the others is not known. The table for this sample lists just over 80,000 clones. Around 1.1% of the sample belongs to the ten largest clones. Specimen: PBMCs. Receptor source: a woman in her twenties or thirties in good health and CMV-seronegative.

The J gene is TRBJ2-3, the V gene TRBV4-1, with TRBD2 as a possible D gene (5 bases). The CDR3 loop spans 14 amino acids. V was pared by 3 bases and J by 3 bases, with 10 bases between. Germline CDR1 is MGHRA and CDR2 is YSYEKL. The CDR3 nucleotides are TGCGCCAGCAGCCACCTACTAGGTACAGATACGCAGTATTTT. This sequence encodes CASSHLLGTDTQYF.

The V and J genes are TRBV30 and TRBJ1-5, with a tentative D call TRBD1 (6 bases). CDR1 and CDR2 (germline): GTSNPN, SVGIG (reference sequence). V was shortened by 4 bases and J by 1 base, with 26 bases between the two germline ends. This CDR3 is 19 amino acids long. CDR3 loop: CAWNPVRAPGDESNQPQHF. In DNA, the CDR3 is TGTGCCTGGAACCCCGTAAGGGCCCCAGGGGATGAGAGCAATCAGCCCCAGCATTTT.

The chain links TRBV7-9 to TRBJ2-2; D perhaps matches TRBD2 (6 bases). CDR3 length: 17 residues. Trimming took off 1 base at V and 0 bases at J, with 12 bases between the two ends. Germline values: CDR1 SEHNR, CDR2 FQNEAQ (reference sequence). The DNA of the CDR3 is TGTGCCAGCAGCTTAGGCCATAGCGGTTCGAACACCGGGGAGCTGTTTTTT. This translates into CASSLGHSGSNTGELFF.

This rearrangement joins TRBV6-1 to TRBJ2-7; 10 bases agree with TRBD2. V gave up 5 bases and J gave up 0 bases; unmatched junction bases: 4. The germline gives CDR1 MNHNS, CDR2 SASEGT. This CDR3 has 15 amino acids. CDR3 amino acids: CASSLAGASSYEQYF. CDR3 in DNA: TGTGCCAGCAGTCTAGCGGGGGCGAGCTCCTACGAGCAGTACTTC.

V and J are TRBV4-1 and TRBJ2-2, with 7 nucleotides matching TRBD1. CDR3 length equals 18 residues. Germline V gene lookup returns CDR1 MGHRA and CDR2 YSYEKL. Trimming removed 0 bases from V and 0 bases from J; junction bases left unmatched: 7. This CDR3 reads CASSQEQGRFSNTGELFF. The CDR3 nucleotides are TGCGCCAGCAGCCAAGAACAGGGGCGGTTTTCGAACACCGGGGAGCTGTTTTTT.

J is TRBJ2-5 and V is TRBV11-2, with 7 bases identical to TRBD1. Germline lookup yields CDR1 SGHAT and CDR2 FQNNGV. V was clipped by 3 bases and J by 6 bases; unmatched bases: 7. This CDR3 has 14 amino acids. The CDR3 DNA reads as TGTGCCAGCAGCTTCGGACAGGAGTGGAAGACCCAGTACTTC. It translates to CASSFGQEWKTQYF.

The chain carries TRBV19 and TRBJ2-7, with D hard to call. The CDR3 consists of 14 residues. Trimming removed 3 bases at V and 4 bases at J, with 13 bases between. CDR1 LNHDA and CDR2 SQIVND come from the germline V gene (reference sequence). The CDR3 is CASSMGLNSYEQYF. The CDR3 DNA reads TGTGCCAGTAGTATGGGCCTCAATTCGTACGAGCAGTACTTC.

The gene calls are TRBV4-1 and TRBJ2-7; a possible D gene is TRBD1 (6 bases). Trimming shortened V by 3 bases and J by 3 bases, and 12 bases separated the two germline ends. The CDR3 has 14 residues. Germline CDR1 is MGHRA and CDR2 is YSYEKL. The CDR3 loop reads CASSHPGQYYEQYF. The CDR3 DNA is TGCGCCAGCAGCCATCCGGGACAATACTACGAGCAGTACTTC.

The chain links TRBV2 to TRBJ1-2; a weak D match, TRBD1 (6 bases). CDR3 size: 12 residues. Between the trimmed V and J ends, which lost 5 bases and 4 bases, there was a span of 8 bases. Germline CDR1 SNHLY, CDR2 FYNNEI. The CDR3 loop is CASSLQGYGYTF. The CDR3 nucleotides read TGTGCCAGCAGTTTACAGGGCTATGGCTACACCTTC.

The chain uses TRBV6-1 and TRBJ1-6, with D possibly being TRBD1 (5 bases). V was trimmed by 5 bases and J by 8 bases, leaving 16 bases between them. The germline V gene encodes CDR1 MNHNS and CDR2 SASEGT. This CDR3 has 15 residues. DNA of the CDR3: TGTGCCAGCAGTCGGGGGAAGATTACGGATTCACCCCTCCACTTT. Protein sequence: CASSRGKITDSPLHF.

The rearrangement joins TRBV5-1 to TRBJ2-3; 12 bases map to TRBD2. Germline V gives CDR1 SGHRS, CDR2 YFSETQ. V lost 4 bases to trimming and J lost 5 bases; unmatched junction nucleotides: 8. The CDR3 spans 16 residues. The CDR3: CASSVLAGGQGDTQYF. The CDR3 nucleotides are TGCGCCAGCAGCGTCCTAGCGGGGGGGCAGGGAGATACGCAGTATTTT. Filled out from reference TRBV5-1 and TRBJ2-3, the complete variable domain reads KAGVTQTPRYLIKTRGQQVTLSCSPISGHRSVSWYQQTPGQGLQFLFEYFSETQRNKGNFPGRFSGRQFSNSRSEMNVSTLELGDSALYLCASSVLAGGQGDTQYFGPGTRLTVL.

V and J are TRBV19 and TRBJ1-2; unclear D gene. CDR1 LNHDA and CDR2 SQIVND come from the germline V gene (reference sequence). The CDR3 sequence is 13 residues long. V was pared by 7 bases and J by 3 bases, with 12 bases between. In DNA, the CDR3 is TGTGCCAGTACGAATGCCGGGGACTATGGCTACACCTTC. It specifies CASTNAGDYGYTF.

On this clone: This CDR3 is also generated by other DNA sequences in the sample. The rearrangement links TRBV7-8 to TRBJ1-1; D call uncertain. V gave up 4 bases and J gave up 3 bases, with 9 bases separating them. This CDR3 is 13 amino acids long. Germline values: CDR1 SGHVS, CDR2 FQNEAQ. The CDR3 sequence: CASSSDRDTEAFF. The DNA for the CDR3 is TGTGCCAGCAGCTCCGACCGGGACACTGAAGCTTTCTTT.

The genes are TRBV7-6 and TRBJ1-1; no firm D call. With 5 bases removed from V and 0 bases from J, the gap between germline ends came to 7 bases. There are 13 residues in the CDR3. Germline V gene sequence: CDR1 SGHVS, CDR2 FNYEAQ. CDR3 sequence reads: CASSPLMNTEAFF. The DNA for the CDR3 is TGTGCCAGCAGCCCTTTAATGAACACTGAAGCTTTCTTT.

The chain carries TRBV29-1 and TRBJ2-7, with TRBD2 matching 9 bases. The CDR3 spans 16 residues. Trimming removed 5 bases from V and 6 bases from J; junction bases left unmatched: 17. Germline-derived CDR1 and CDR2 are SQVTM and ANQGSEA. This CDR3 is CSVPLTGTSQTGEQYF. The CDR3 DNA reads TGCAGCGTTCCCTTGACCGGGACTAGCCAGACGGGCGAGCAGTACTTC.

The chain recombines TRBV29-1 with TRBJ2-1; the match to TRBD2 covers 10 bases. This CDR3 is 18 amino acids long. Per germline, CDR1 SQVTM and CDR2 ANQGSEA. Trimming at V came to 4 bases and at J to 5 bases, leaving 17 bases not matched to a gene. The CDR3 sequence: CSVGLAGVPVATDNEQFF. The CDR3 nucleotides read TGCAGCGTTGGGCTAGCGGGGGTCCCCGTTGCAACCGACAATGAGCAGTTCTTC.